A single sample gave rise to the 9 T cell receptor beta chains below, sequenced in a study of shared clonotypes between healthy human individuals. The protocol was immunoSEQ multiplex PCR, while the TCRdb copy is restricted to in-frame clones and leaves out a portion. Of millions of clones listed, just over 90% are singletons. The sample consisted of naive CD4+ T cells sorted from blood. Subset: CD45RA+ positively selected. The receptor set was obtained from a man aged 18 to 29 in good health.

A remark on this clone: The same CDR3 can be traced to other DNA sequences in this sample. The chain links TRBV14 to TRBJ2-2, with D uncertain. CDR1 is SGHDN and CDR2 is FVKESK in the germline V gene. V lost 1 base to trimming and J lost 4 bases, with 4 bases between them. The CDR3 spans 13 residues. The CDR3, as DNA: TGTGCCAGCAGCCAAGCCCCCACCGGGGAGCTGTTTTTT. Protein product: CASSQAPTGELFF.

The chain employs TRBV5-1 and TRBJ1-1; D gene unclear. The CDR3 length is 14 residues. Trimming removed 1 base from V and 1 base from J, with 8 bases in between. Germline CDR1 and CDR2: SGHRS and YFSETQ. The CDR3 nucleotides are TGCGCCAGCAGCTTGATAGCGGCGAACACTGAAGCTTTCTTT. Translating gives CASSLIAANTEAFF.

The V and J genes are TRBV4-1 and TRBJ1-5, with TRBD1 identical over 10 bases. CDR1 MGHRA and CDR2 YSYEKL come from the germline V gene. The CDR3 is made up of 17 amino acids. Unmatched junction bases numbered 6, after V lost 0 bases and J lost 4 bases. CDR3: CASSQDQGQGPNQPQHF. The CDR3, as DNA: TGCGCCAGCAGCCAAGATCAGGGACAGGGGCCTAATCAGCCCCAGCATTTT.

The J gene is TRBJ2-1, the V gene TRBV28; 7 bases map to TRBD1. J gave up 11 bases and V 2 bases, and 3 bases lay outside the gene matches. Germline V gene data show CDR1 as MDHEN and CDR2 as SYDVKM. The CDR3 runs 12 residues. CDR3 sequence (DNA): TGTGCCAGCAGTTTAAGACAGGGAAAGCAGTTCTTC. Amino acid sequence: CASSLRQGKQFF. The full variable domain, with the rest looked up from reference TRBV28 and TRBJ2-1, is DVKVTQSSRYLVKRTGEKVFLECVQDMDHENMFWYRQDPGLGLRLIYFSYDVKMKEKGDIPEGYSVSREKKERFSLILESASTNQTSMYLCASSLRQGKQFFGPGTRLTVL.

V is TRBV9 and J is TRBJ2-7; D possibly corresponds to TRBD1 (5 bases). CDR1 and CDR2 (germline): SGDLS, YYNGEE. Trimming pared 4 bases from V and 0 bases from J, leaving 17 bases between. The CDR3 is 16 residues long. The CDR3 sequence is CASSPYKTAFSYEQYF. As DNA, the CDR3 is TGTGCCAGCAGCCCCTATAAGACAGCGTTCTCCTACGAGCAGTACTTC.

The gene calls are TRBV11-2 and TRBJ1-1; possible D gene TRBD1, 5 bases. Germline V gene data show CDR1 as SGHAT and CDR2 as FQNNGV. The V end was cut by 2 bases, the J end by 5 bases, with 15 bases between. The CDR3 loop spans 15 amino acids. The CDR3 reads CASSLSSRAGTEAFF. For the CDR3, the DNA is TGTGCCAGCAGCTTAAGCTCCAGGGCCGGGACTGAAGCTTTCTTT.

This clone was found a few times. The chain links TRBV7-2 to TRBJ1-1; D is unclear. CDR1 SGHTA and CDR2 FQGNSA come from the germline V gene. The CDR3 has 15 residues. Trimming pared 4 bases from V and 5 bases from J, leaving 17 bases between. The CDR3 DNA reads TGTGCCAGCAGCTCCGCGGCCCGGGGAGAGACTGAAGCTTTCTTT. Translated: CASSSAARGETEAFF.

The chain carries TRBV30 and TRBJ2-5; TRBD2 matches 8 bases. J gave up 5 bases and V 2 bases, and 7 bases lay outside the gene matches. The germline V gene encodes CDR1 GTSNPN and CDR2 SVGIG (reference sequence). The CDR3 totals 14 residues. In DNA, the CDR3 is TGTGCCTGGAGTTGGGCGGGGGGCAAGGAGACCCAGTACTTC. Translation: CAWSWAGGKETQYF. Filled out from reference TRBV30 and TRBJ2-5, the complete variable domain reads SQTIHQWPATLVQPVGSPLSLECTVEGTSNPNLYWYRQAAGRGLQLLFYSVGIGQISSEVPQNLSASRPQDRQFILSSKKLLLSDSGFYLCAWSWAGGKETQYFGPGTRLLVL.

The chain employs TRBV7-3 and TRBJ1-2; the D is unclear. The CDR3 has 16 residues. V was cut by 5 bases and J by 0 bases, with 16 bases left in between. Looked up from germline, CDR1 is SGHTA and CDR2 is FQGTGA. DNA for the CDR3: TGTGCCAGCAGCCCGTACACGGTCGGAGCTAACTATGGCTACACCTTC. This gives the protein CASSPYTVGANYGYTF.